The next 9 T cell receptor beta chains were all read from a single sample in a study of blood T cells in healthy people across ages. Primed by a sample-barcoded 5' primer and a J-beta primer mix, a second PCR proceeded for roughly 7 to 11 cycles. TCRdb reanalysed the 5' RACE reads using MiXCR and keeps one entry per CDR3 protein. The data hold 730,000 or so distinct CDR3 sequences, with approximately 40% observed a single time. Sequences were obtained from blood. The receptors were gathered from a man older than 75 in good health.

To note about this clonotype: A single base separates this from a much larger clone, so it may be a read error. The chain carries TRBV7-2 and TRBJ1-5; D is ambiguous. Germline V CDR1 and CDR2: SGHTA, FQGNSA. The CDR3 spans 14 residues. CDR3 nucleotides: TGTGCCGGCAGCTTAGAGACAACGAATCAGCCCCAGCATTTT. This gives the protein CAGSLETTNQPQHF.

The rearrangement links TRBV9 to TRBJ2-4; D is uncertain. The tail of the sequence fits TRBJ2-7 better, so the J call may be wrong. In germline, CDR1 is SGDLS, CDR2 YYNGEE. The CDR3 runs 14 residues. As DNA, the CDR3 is TGTGCCAGCAGCGTAGCTCCCGGACCGATCGAGCAGTACTTC. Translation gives CASSVAPGPIEQYF.

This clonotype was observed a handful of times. The CDR3 bases are TGTGCCAGCAGCTCGCGGGGGGGCCGAGGTGAGCAGTTCTTC. This gives the protein CASSSRGGRGEQFF. The chain is built from TRBV7-9 and TRBJ2-1; 9 bases match TRBD2. The CDR3 is 14 amino acids. CDR1 is SEHNR, CDR2 FQNEAQ, per germline (reference sequence). V was clipped by 4 bases and J by 9 bases; unmatched bases: 7.

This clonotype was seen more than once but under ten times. CDR3 nucleotides: TGTGCCAGCAGCCAAGAGGGTGCCAACGTCCTGACTTTC. It is translated as CASSQEGANVLTF. The V gene is TRBV6-4, the J gene TRBJ2-6; tentatively, D is TRBD2 (5 bases). This CDR3 spans 13 amino acids. CDR1 is MRHNA and CDR2 is SNTAGT in the germline V gene. Trimming shortened V by 6 bases and J by 7 bases, and 10 bases separated the two germline ends.

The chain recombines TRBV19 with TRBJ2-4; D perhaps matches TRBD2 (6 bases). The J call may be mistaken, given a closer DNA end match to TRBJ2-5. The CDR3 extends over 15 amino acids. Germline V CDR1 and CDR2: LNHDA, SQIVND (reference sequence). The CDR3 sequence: CASGKAGTGGETQYF. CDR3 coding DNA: TGTGCCTCCGGTAAGGCTGGAACCGGAGGGGAGACCCAGTACTTC.

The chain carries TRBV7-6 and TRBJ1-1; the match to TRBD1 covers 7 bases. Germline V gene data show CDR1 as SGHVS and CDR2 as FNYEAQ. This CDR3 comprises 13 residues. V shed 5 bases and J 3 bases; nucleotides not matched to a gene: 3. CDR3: CASSEQGYTEAFF. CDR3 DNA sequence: TGTGCCAGCAGCGAACAGGGGTACACTGAAGCTTTCTTT.

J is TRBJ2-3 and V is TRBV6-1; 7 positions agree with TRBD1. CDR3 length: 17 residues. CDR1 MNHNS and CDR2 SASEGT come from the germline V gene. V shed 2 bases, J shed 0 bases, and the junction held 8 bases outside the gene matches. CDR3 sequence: CASSEFQGEPSTDTQYF. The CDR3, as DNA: TGTGCCAGCAGTGAATTTCAGGGGGAGCCTAGCACAGATACGCAGTATTTT.

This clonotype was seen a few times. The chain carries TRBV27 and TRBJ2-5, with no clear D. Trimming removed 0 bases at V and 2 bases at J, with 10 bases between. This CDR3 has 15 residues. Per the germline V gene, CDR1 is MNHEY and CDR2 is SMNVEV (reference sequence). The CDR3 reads CASSLSTLKQETQYF. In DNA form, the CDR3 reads TGTGCCAGCAGTTTATCGACCTTAAAACAAGAGACCCAGTACTTC.

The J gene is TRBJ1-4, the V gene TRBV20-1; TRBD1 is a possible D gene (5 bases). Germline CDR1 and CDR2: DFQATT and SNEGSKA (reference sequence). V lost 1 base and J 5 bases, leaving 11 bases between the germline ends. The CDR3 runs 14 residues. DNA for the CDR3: TGCAGTGCTAGAGCAGGGCTGATAAATGAAAAACTGTTTTTT. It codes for CSARAGLINEKLFF.